This T cell receptor beta chain is from a study of blood T cell repertoires in COVID-19. Across the whole study: Acute and convalescent COVID-19 specimens originated in the United States, Italy and Spain. Sources were T cells, B-cell-depleted T cells, or PBMCs; the material itself was cDNA or gDNA.

Original data processing: The authors estimated nucleated cell counts from reference gene primer amplification. TCRdb keeps only in-frame clones here, not all; method: immunoSEQ multiplex PCR. V, J and clone size are taken as reported in that table, and D and trimming were inferred from the DNA itself. The sample lists roughly 100,000 clones, 87% occurring once. The V end lost 7 bases, the J end lost 1 base, and 19 bases lay between the germline ends. Germline V gives CDR1 SGHAT, CDR2 FQNNGV. The CDR3 contains 16 residues. This clone was seen a single time. The origin of this receptor is a man aged 50-59 years with active COVID-19. The material sequenced was peripheral blood. The chain joins TRBV11-2 to TRBJ1-1, with a possible D match to TRBD1 (6 bases). Here the CDR3 reads CASKVVKGVRNTEAFF. The CDR3 bases are TGTGCCAGCAAGGTCGTTAAGGGGGTAAGGAACACTGAAGCTTTCTTT.